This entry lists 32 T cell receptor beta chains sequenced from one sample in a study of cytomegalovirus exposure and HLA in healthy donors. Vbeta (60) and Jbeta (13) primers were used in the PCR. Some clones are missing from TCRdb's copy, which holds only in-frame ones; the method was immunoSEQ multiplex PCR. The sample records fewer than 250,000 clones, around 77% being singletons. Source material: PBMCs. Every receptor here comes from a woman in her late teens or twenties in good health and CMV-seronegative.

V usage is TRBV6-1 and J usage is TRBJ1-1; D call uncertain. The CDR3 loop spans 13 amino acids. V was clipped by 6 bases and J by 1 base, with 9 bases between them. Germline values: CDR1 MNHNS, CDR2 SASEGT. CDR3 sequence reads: CASSPQWNTEAFF. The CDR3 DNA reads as TGTGCCAGCAGCCCGCAGTGGAACACTGAAGCTTTCTTT.

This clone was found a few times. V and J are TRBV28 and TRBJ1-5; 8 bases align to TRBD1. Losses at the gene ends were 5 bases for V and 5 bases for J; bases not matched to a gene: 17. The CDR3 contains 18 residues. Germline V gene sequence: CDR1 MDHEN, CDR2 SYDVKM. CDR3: CASSPNLTGDRVYQPQHF. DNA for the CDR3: TGTGCCAGCAGTCCAAACTTGACAGGGGATCGTGTCTATCAGCCCCAGCATTTT. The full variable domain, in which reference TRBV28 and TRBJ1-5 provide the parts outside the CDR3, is DVKVTQSSRYLVKRTGEKVFLECVQDMDHENMFWYRQDPGLGLRLIYFSYDVKMKEKGDIPEGYSVSREKKERFSLILESASTNQTSMYLCASSPNLTGDRVYQPQHFGDGTRLSIL.

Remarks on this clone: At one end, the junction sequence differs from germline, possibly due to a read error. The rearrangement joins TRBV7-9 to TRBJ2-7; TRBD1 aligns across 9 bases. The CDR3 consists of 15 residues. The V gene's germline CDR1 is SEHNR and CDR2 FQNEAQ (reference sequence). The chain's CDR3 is CSSSQGQGRPYEQYF. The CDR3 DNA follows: TGTTCCAGCAGCCAAGGACAGGGGCGCCCCTACGAGCAGTACTTC. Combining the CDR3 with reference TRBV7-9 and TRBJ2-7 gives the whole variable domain DTGVSQNPRHKITKRGQNVTFRCDPISEHNRLYWYRQTLGQGPEFLTYFQNEAQLEKSRLLSDRFSAERPKGSFSTLEIQRTEQGDSAMYLCSSSQGQGRPYEQYFGPGTRLTVT.

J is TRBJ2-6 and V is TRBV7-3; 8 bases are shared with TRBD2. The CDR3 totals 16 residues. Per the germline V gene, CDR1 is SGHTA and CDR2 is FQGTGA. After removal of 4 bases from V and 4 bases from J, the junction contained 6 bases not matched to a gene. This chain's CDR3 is CASSSQIAGGANVLTF. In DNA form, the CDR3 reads TGTGCCAGCAGCTCCCAAATAGCGGGGGGGGCCAACGTCCTGACTTTC.

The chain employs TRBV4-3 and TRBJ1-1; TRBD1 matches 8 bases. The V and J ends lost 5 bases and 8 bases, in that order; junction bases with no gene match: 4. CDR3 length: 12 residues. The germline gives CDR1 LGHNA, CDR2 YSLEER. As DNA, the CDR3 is TGCGCCAGCAGCTCCCGGACAGGGGAAGCTTTCTTT. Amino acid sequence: CASSSRTGEAFF.

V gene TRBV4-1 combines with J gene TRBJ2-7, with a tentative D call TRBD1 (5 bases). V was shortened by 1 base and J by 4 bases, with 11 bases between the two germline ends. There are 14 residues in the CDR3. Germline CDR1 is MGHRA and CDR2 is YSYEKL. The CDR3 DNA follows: TGCGCCAGCAGCCAAGGGGTGGACACTTACGAGCAGTACTTC. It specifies CASSQGVDTYEQYF.

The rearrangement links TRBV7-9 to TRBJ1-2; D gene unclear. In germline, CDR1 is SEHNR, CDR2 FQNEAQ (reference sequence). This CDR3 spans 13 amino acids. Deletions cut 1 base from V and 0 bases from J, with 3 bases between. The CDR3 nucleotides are TGTGCCAGCAGCTTAGTAGCTAACTATGGCTACACCTTC. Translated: CASSLVANYGYTF.

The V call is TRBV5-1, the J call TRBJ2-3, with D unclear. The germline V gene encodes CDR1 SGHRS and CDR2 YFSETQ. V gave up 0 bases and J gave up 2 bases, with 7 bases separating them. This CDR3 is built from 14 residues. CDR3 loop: CASSLGRATDTQYF. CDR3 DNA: TGCGCCAGCAGCTTGGGCCGAGCCACAGATACGCAGTATTTT.

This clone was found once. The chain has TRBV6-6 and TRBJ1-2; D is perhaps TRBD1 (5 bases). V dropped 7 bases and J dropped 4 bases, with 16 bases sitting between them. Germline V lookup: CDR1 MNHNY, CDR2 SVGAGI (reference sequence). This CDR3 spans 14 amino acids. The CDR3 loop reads CASTRDSGSYGYTF. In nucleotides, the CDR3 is TGTGCCAGCACAAGGGACTCGGGGAGCTATGGCTACACCTTC.

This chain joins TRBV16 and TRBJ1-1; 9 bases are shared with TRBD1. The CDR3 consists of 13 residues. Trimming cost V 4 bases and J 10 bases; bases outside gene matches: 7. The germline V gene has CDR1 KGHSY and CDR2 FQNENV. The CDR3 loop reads CASSLGQGLGAFF. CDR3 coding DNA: TGTGCCAGCAGCCTGGGACAGGGCCTTGGAGCTTTCTTT.

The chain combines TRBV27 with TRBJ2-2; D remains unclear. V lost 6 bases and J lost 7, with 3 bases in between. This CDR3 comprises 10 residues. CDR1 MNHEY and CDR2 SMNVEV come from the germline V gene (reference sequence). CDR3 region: CASRYGELFF. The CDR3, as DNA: TGTGCCAGCAGGTACGGGGAGCTGTTTTTT.

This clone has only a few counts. In nucleotides, the CDR3 is TGCGCCAGCAGCTCACCGGGACAGGGATGGGAGCAGTACTTC. This gives the protein CASSSPGQGWEQYF. This sequence joins TRBV5-1 and TRBJ2-7; 9 bases are shared with TRBD1. The CDR3 is 14 residues long. Per the germline V gene, CDR1 is SGHRS and CDR2 is YFSETQ. The V segment lost 3 bases and the J segment 7 bases; nucleotides outside the gene matches: 8.

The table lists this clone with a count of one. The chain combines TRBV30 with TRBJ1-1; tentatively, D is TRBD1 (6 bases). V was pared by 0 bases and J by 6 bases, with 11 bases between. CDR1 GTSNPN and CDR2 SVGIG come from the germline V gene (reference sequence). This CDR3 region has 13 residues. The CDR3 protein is CAWSVTGIPEAFF. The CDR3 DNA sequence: TGTGCCTGGAGTGTAACAGGGATCCCTGAAGCTTTCTTT.

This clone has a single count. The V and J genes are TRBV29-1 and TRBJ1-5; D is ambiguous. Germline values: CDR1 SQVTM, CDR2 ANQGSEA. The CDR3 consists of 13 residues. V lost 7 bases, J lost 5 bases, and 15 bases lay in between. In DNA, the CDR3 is TGCAGCGCGGTGCTGTCCGGAGATCAGCCCCAGCATTTT. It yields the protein CSAVLSGDQPQHF. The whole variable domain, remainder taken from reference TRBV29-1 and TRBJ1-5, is SAVISQKPSRDICQRGTSLTIQCQVDSQVTMMFWYRQQPGQSLTLIATANQGSEATYESGFVIDKFPISRPNLTFSTLTVSNMSPEDSSIYLCSAVLSGDQPQHFGDGTRLSIL.

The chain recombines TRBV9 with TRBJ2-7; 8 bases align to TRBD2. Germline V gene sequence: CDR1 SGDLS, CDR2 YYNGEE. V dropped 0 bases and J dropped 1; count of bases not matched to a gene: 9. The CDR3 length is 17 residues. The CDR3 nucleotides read TGTGCCAGCAGCGTAGGGGGAGCGGGGGCTTCTTCCTACGAGCAGTACTTC. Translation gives CASSVGGAGASSYEQYF.

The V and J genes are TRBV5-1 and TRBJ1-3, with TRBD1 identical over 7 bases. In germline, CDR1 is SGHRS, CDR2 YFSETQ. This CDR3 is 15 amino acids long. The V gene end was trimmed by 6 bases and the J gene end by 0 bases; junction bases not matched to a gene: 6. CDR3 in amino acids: CASTPGQASGNTIYF. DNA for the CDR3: TGCGCCAGCACCCCAGGACAGGCCTCTGGAAACACCATATATTTT.

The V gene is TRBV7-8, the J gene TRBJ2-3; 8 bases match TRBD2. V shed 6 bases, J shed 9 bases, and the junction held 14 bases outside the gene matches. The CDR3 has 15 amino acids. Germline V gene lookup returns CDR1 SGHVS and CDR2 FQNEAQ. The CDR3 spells CASSSGLGPDETQYF. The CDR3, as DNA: TGTGCCAGCAGTTCGGGACTAGGTCCTGACGAGACGCAGTATTTT.

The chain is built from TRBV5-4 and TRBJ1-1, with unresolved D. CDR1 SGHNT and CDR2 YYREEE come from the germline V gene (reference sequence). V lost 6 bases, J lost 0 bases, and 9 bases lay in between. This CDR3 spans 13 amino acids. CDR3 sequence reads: CASTYHLNTEAFF. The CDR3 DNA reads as TGTGCCAGCACCTATCATCTGAACACTGAAGCTTTCTTT.

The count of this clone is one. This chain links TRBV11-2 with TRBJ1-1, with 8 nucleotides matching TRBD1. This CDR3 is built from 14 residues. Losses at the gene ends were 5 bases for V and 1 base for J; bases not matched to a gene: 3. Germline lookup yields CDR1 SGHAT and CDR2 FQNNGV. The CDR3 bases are TGTGCCAGCAGCCGACAGGGGAGGAACACTGAAGCTTTCTTT. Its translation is CASSRQGRNTEAFF.

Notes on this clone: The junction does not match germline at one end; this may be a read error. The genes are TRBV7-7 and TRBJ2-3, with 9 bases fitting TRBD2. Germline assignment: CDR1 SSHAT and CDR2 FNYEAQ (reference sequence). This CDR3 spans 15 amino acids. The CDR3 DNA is TGTGCTAGCAGCTTAGCACTAGCGGGTGCAGATACGCAGTATTTT. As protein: CASSLALAGADTQYF.

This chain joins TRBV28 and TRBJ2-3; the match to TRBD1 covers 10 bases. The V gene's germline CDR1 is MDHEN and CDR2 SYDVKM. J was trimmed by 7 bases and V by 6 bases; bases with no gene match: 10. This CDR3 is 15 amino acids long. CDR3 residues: CASSQTGGEGNTQYF. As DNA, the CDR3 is TGTGCCAGCAGCCAGACAGGGGGCGAGGGTAATACGCAGTATTTT.

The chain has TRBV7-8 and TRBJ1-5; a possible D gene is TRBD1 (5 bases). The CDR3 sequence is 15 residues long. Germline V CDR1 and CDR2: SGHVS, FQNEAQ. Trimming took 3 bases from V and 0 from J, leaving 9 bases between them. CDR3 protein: CASSFGGDSNQPQHF. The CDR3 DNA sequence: TGTGCCAGCAGCTTCGGGGGGGATAGCAATCAGCCCCAGCATTTT.

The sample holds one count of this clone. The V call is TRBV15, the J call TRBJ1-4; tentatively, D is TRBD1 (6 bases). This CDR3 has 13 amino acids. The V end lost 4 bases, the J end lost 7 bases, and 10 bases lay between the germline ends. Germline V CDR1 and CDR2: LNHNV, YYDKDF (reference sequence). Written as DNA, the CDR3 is TGTGCCACCAGCACAGGGGTAGGTGAAAAACTGTTTTTT. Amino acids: CATSTGVGEKLFF. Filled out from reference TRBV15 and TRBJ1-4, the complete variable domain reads DAMVIQNPRYQVTQFGKPVTLSCSQTLNHNVMYWYQQKSSQAPKLLFHYYDKDFNNEADTPDNFQSRRPNTSFCFLDIRSPGLGDTAMYLCATSTGVGEKLFFGSGTQLSVL.

The CDR3 here is CASSFGGDTQYF. The CDR3 bases are TGTGCCAGCAGCTTCGGTGGAGATACGCAGTATTTT. This chain links TRBV7-3 with TRBJ2-3; D remains ambiguous. CDR1 and CDR2 (germline): SGHTA, FQGTGA. This CDR3 has 12 amino acids. V gave up 3 bases and J gave up 5 bases, with 6 bases separating them.

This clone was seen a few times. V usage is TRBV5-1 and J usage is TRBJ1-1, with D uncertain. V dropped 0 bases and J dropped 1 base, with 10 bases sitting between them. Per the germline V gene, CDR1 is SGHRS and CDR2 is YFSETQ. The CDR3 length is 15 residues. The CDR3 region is CASSLVERRNTEAFF. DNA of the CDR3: TGCGCCAGCAGCTTGGTTGAGAGGAGGAACACTGAAGCTTTCTTT.

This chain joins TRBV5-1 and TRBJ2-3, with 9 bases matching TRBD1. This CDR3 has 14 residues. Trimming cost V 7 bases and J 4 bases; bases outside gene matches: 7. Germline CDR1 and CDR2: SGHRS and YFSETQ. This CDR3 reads CASSGDRAPDTQYF. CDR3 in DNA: TGCGCCAGCTCAGGGGACAGGGCTCCAGATACGCAGTATTTT. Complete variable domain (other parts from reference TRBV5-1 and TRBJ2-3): KAGVTQTPRYLIKTRGQQVTLSCSPISGHRSVSWYQQTPGQGLQFLFEYFSETQRNKGNFPGRFSGRQFSNSRSEMNVSTLELGDSALYLCASSGDRAPDTQYFGPGTRLTVL.

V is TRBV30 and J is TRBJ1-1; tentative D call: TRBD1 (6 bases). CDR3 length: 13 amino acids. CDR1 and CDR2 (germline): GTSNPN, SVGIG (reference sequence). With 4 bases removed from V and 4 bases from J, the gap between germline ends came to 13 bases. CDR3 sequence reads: CAWIRTAGTEAFF. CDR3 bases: TGTGCCTGGATCCGGACAGCCGGCACTGAAGCTTTCTTT.

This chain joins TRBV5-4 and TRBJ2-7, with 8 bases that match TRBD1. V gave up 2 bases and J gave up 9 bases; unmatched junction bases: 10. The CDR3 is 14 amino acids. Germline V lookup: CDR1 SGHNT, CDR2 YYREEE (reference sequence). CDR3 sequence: CASSFGGQGVTQYF. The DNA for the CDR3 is TGTGCCAGCAGCTTTGGCGGACAGGGCGTGACGCAGTACTTC. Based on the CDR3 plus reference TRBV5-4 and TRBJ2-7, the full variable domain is ETGVTQSPTHLIKTRGQQVTLRCSSQSGHNTVSWYQQALGQGPQFIFQYYREEENGRGNFPPRFSGLQFPNYSSELNVNALELDDSALYLCASSFGGQGVTQYFGPGTRLTVT.

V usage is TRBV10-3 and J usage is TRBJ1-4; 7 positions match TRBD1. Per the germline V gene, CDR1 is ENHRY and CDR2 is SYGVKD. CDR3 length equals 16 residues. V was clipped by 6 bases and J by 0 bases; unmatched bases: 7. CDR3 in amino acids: CAISPRQGATNEKLFF. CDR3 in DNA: TGTGCCATCAGCCCCAGACAGGGTGCAACTAATGAAAAACTGTTTTTT.

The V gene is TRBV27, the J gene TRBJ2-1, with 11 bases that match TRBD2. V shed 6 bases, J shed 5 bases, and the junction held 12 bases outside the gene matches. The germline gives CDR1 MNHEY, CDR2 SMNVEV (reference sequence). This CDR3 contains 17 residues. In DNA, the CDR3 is TGTGCCAGCAGCCACCGGTGGACTAGCGGGCCTAACAATGAGCAGTTCTTC. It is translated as CASSHRWTSGPNNEQFF.

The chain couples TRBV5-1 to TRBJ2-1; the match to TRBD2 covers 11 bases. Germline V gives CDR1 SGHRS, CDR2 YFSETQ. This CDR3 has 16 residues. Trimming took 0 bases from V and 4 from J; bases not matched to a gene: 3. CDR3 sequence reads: CASSLATSGSYNEQFF. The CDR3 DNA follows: TGCGCCAGCAGCTTGGCCACTAGCGGGAGTTACAATGAGCAGTTCTTC. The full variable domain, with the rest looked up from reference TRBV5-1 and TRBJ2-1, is KAGVTQTPRYLIKTRGQQVTLSCSPISGHRSVSWYQQTPGQGLQFLFEYFSETQRNKGNFPGRFSGRQFSNSRSEMNVSTLELGDSALYLCASSLATSGSYNEQFFGPGTRLTVL.

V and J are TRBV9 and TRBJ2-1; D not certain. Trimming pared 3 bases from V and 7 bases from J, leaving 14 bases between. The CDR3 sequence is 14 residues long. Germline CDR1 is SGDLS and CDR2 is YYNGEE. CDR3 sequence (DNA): TGTGCCAGCAGCGAGCCAACAGAGCTGAATGAGCAGTTCTTC. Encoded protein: CASSEPTELNEQFF.